One sample yielded the 28 T cell receptor beta chains listed below, sequenced in a study of OX40 agonist ivuxolimab in advanced cancers. TCRdb's table, derived via immunoSEQ multiplex PCR, lists solely in-frame clones and lacks some. The sample lists about 90,000 clones, approximately 91% occurring once. The sequencing used CD4+ or CD8+ T cells sorted from blood, collected in a trial of the OX40 agonist ivuxolimab. The receptor source for this set is an adult with an advanced solid tumor such as melanoma, head and neck, liver or kidney cancer.

The rearrangement links TRBV6-6 to TRBJ2-4; D unresolved. This CDR3 has 13 residues. In germline, CDR1 is MNHNY, CDR2 SVGAGI (reference sequence). V dropped 6 bases and J dropped 1 base, with 7 bases sitting between them. The CDR3 nucleotides read TGTGCCAGCAGGTTTAGTGCCAAAAACATTCAGTACTTC. Translating gives CASRFSAKNIQYF.

CDR3 nucleotides: TGTGCCTGGAGCATTACCCGGGAGGCAGGACGAGACTACGAGCAGTACTTC. It is translated as CAWSITREAGRDYEQYF. The V and J genes are TRBV30 and TRBJ2-7, with 7 bases identical to TRBD2. Germline CDR1 reads GTSNPN; CDR2 reads SVGIG (reference sequence). The CDR3 is made up of 17 amino acids. Unmatched junction bases numbered 17, after V lost 3 bases and J lost 3 bases. The whole variable domain, remainder taken from reference TRBV30 and TRBJ2-7, is SQTIHQWPATLVQPVGSPLSLECTVEGTSNPNLYWYRQAAGRGLQLLFYSVGIGQISSEVPQNLSASRPQDRQFILSSKKLLLSDSGFYLCAWSITREAGRDYEQYFGPGTRLTVT.

This chain uses TRBV5-8 with TRBJ2-2; D not certain. V shed 4 bases and J shed 2 bases, with 18 bases lying between them. Germline CDR1 reads SGHTS; CDR2 reads YDEGEE. CDR3 size: 17 residues. CDR3 nucleotide sequence: TGTGCCAGCAGCCCCTTCCGGAACAGAGTTAACACCGGGGAGCTGTTTTTT. Its protein is CASSPFRNRVNTGELFF. Using reference TRBV5-8 and TRBJ2-2 for the parts outside the CDR3, the full variable domain is EAGVTQSPTHLIKTRGQQATLRCSPISGHTSVYWYQQALGLGLQFLLWYDEGEERNRGNFPPRFSGRQFPNYSSELNVNALELEDSALYLCASSPFRNRVNTGELFFGEGSRLTVL.

The chain carries TRBV6-4 and TRBJ2-1, with D maybe TRBD1 (5 bases). Per the germline V gene, CDR1 is MRHNA and CDR2 is SNTAGT. The ends were cut back, 5 bases at V and 1 base at J, with 12 bases in the middle. The CDR3 runs to 15 residues. The DNA of the CDR3 is TGTGCCAGCAGTCCGCAGGGTTTATCCTACAATGAGCAGTTCTTC. This sequence encodes CASSPQGLSYNEQFF.

This rearrangement joins TRBV7-2 to TRBJ2-5; 9 nucleotides agree with TRBD2. The CDR3 length is 15 residues. The germline V gene has CDR1 SGHTA and CDR2 FQGNSA. Trimming at V came to 2 bases and at J to 4 bases, leaving 5 bases not matched to a gene. The CDR3 region is CASSLLAGVGETQYF. CDR3 coding DNA: TGTGCCAGCAGCTTATTAGCGGGAGTGGGAGAGACCCAGTACTTC. The variable domain in full, with the rest retrieved from reference TRBV7-2 and TRBJ2-5, is GAGVSQSPSNKVTEKGKDVELRCDPISGHTALYWYRQSLGQGLEFLIYFQGNSAPDKSGLPSDRFSAERTGGSVSTLTIQRTQQEDSAVYLCASSLLAGVGETQYFGPGTRLLVL.

The chain joins TRBV7-3 to TRBJ2-7, with 7 nucleotides matching TRBD2. This CDR3 has 19 residues. Unmatched junction bases numbered 15, after V lost 1 base and J lost 0 bases. CDR1 and CDR2 (germline): SGHTA, FQGTGA. The chain's CDR3 is CASSLMPPSGSGRSYEQYF. The CDR3 nucleotides are TGTGCCAGCAGCTTAATGCCTCCGTCGGGTAGCGGGCGCTCCTACGAGCAGTACTTC.

The chain has TRBV28 and TRBJ2-3; D gene ambiguous. The V end lost 11 bases, the J end lost 3 bases, and 18 bases lay between the germline ends. The CDR3 is 14 amino acids. CDR1 is MDHEN and CDR2 is SYDVKM in the germline V gene. CDR3 residues: CAGTPHKDTDTQYF. CDR3 nucleotides: TGTGCCGGCACACCCCACAAGGATACAGATACGCAGTATTTT.

This clone has a single count. The rearrangement uses TRBV5-5 and TRBJ1-3, with D possibly TRBD1 on 6 matching bases. The CDR3 spans 15 residues. The germline V gene has CDR1 SGHKS and CDR2 YYEKEE (reference sequence). Trimming removed 0 bases at V and 4 bases at J, with 11 bases between. The CDR3 coding sequence is TGTGCCAGCAGCTTGGACAGGGTGATAGGAAACACCATATATTTT. Protein: CASSLDRVIGNTIYF.

This chain links TRBV11-2 with TRBJ2-7; D possibly matches TRBD1 or TRBD2 (5 bases each). The CDR3 loop spans 15 amino acids. Trimming left V 0 bases short and J 9 bases short, with 18 bases between. The V gene's germline CDR1 is SGHAT and CDR2 FQNNGV. In nucleotides, the CDR3 is TGTGCCAGCAGCTTAGATCTGGATTGGGGGAGTGGGCAGTACTTC. This gives the protein CASSLDLDWGSGQYF.

The chain recombines TRBV29-1 with TRBJ2-7, with TRBD2 identical over 11 bases. V lost 7 bases to trimming and J lost 2 bases; unmatched junction nucleotides: 7. Germline V CDR1 and CDR2: SQVTM, ANQGSEA. CDR3 length: 14 residues. The CDR3 nucleotides read TGCAGCGCCGCGGGGACTAGCGGACCCTACGAGCAGTACTTC. Translating gives CSAAGTSGPYEQYF.

This chain uses TRBV11-2 with TRBJ2-5, with 9 nucleotides matching TRBD2. The CDR3 loop spans 19 amino acids. Germline V gene sequence: CDR1 SGHAT, CDR2 FQNNGV. V lost 5 bases, J lost 1 base, and 17 bases stayed unmatched. CDR3 in amino acids: CASSGAGTRIAGVQETQYF. The CDR3, as DNA: TGTGCCAGCAGCGGGGCGGGGACGCGAATAGCGGGAGTCCAAGAGACCCAGTACTTC.

The V call is TRBV5-5, the J call TRBJ1-2, with 10 bases fitting TRBD1. The CDR3 has 14 amino acids. Germline V gene sequence: CDR1 SGHKS, CDR2 YYEKEE (reference sequence). Unmatched junction bases numbered 1, after V lost 4 bases and J lost 1 base. CDR3 sequence reads: CASSRDRGNYGYTF. As DNA, the CDR3 is TGTGCCAGCAGCAGGGACAGGGGTAACTATGGCTACACCTTC.

CDR3 sequence reads: CASSLGDRDGKNIQYF. CDR3 in DNA: TGTGCCAGCAGCTTGGGGGATAGGGACGGTAAAAACATTCAGTACTTC. This chain links TRBV7-8 with TRBJ2-4, with D possibly called TRBD1 or TRBD2 (5 bases each). The V gene's germline CDR1 is SGHVS and CDR2 FQNEAQ. Trimming stripped 3 bases from V and 4 bases from J, with 16 bases between. The CDR3 extends over 16 amino acids.

The chain has TRBV25-1 and TRBJ2-7; the match to TRBD2 covers 8 bases. Germline V gene data show CDR1 as MGHDK and CDR2 as SYGVNS. The CDR3 covers 14 residues. With V trimmed by 5 bases and J by 0 bases, 3 bases remained unmatched. For the CDR3, the DNA is TGTGCCAGCAGTTTAGCGGGGAGCTCCTACGAGCAGTACTTC. Translated, it gives CASSLAGSSYEQYF.

The rearrangement uses TRBV19 and TRBJ1-5; 7 bases are a match to TRBD1. From germline, CDR1 is LNHDA and CDR2 SQIVND (reference sequence). With 1 base clipped from V and 6 bases from J, the junction kept 6 bases outside the gene matches. CDR3 size: 15 residues. The CDR3 DNA reads TGTGCCAGTAGTATAGCCCCAGGGGGGGGTCAGCCCCAGCATTTT. This gives the protein CASSIAPGGGQPQHF. Filled out from reference TRBV19 and TRBJ1-5, the complete variable domain reads DGGITQSPKYLFRKEGQNVTLSCEQNLNHDAMYWYRQDPGQGLRLIYYSQIVNDFQKGDIAEGYSVSREKKESFPLTVTSAQKNPTAFYLCASSIAPGGGQPQHFGDGTRLSIL.

This clone is labeled medium-sized. The chain uses TRBV7-2 and TRBJ1-2; 7 positions match TRBD1. V was clipped by 5 bases and J by 7 bases; unmatched bases: 7. Per the germline V gene, CDR1 is SGHTA and CDR2 is FQGNSA. The CDR3 has 13 amino acids. The CDR3 spells CASSRRGGRGYTF. CDR3 in DNA: TGTGCCAGCAGCCGCAGGGGGGGACGTGGCTACACCTTC.

The V and J genes are TRBV28 and TRBJ1-1; no clear D gene. The V gene's germline CDR1 is MDHEN and CDR2 SYDVKM. The CDR3 has 10 amino acids. The CDR3 bases are TGTGTGTGGTTGAACACTGAAGCTTTCTTT. This gives the protein CVWLNTEAFF.

The gene calls are TRBV7-6 and TRBJ2-3; 9 bases line up with TRBD2. V gave up 4 bases and J gave up 8 bases; unmatched junction bases: 7. Germline assignment: CDR1 SGHVS and CDR2 FNYEAQ. The CDR3 has 14 amino acids. The CDR3 DNA reads TGTGCCAGCAGCTCCCCGCTAGCGGGACCTACGCAGTATTTT. It translates to CASSSPLAGPTQYF.

A note on this clone: This CDR3 is also generated by other DNA sequences in the sample. The V call is TRBV7-2, the J call TRBJ2-3, with 10 bases that match TRBD2. This CDR3 is built from 17 residues. Germline lookup yields CDR1 SGHTA and CDR2 FQGNSA. V lost 3 bases and J lost 2; bases outside the gene matches: 8. The DNA of the CDR3 is TGTGCCAGCAGCTTGGCCCCAGCGGGAGGGCCCACAGATACGCAGTATTTT. This gives the protein CASSLAPAGGPTDTQYF.

The V and J genes are TRBV27 and TRBJ2-7; 13 positions match TRBD2. The germline gives CDR1 MNHEY, CDR2 SMNVEV (reference sequence). The V gene end was trimmed by 7 bases and the J gene end by 3 bases; junction bases not matched to a gene: 3. The CDR3 is 14 residues long. The CDR3 loop reads CASTRLAGGYEQYF. CDR3 sequence (DNA): TGTGCCAGCACCAGACTAGCGGGGGGCTACGAGCAGTACTTC.

V usage is TRBV28 and J usage is TRBJ2-1; TRBD1 matches at 7 bases. The CDR3 contains 16 residues. Germline CDR1 MDHEN, CDR2 SYDVKM. The V gene end was trimmed by 6 bases and the J gene end by 4 bases; junction bases not matched to a gene: 12. CDR3 sequence reads: CASRGQNFKEYNEQFF. The DNA for the CDR3 is TGTGCCAGCAGGGGACAGAATTTCAAGGAGTACAATGAGCAGTTCTTC.

J is TRBJ1-1 and V is TRBV29-1, with 7 nucleotides matching TRBD1. V shed 7 bases and J 5 bases; nucleotides not matched to a gene: 7. Germline lookup yields CDR1 SQVTM and CDR2 ANQGSEA. This CDR3 has 12 residues. CDR3 sequence: CSASGTETEAFF. The CDR3 bases are TGCAGCGCAAGCGGGACAGAAACTGAAGCTTTCTTT.

V is TRBV7-8 and J is TRBJ1-5, with D perhaps TRBD1 (5 bases). Germline loops: CDR1 SGHVS, CDR2 FQNEAQ. The V end was cut by 1 base, the J end by 4 bases, with 11 bases between. CDR3 size: 15 residues. DNA of the CDR3: TGTGCCAGCAGCTTAGGCGGGGACGGGAATCAGCCCCAGCATTTT. Translated: CASSLGGDGNQPQHF.

V is TRBV7-8 and J is TRBJ1-1; D perhaps matches TRBD1 (6 bases). With 5 bases removed from V and 2 bases from J, the gap between germline ends came to 12 bases. Germline values: CDR1 SGHVS, CDR2 FQNEAQ. The CDR3 consists of 14 residues. CDR3 loop: CASSHGRGNTEAFF. As DNA, the CDR3 is TGTGCCAGCAGCCACGGCAGGGGCAACACTGAAGCTTTCTTT. Using reference TRBV7-8 and TRBJ1-1 for the parts outside the CDR3, the full variable domain is GAGVSQSPRYKVAKRGQDVALRCDPISGHVSLFWYQQALGQGPEFLTYFQNEAQLDKSGLPSDRFFAERPEGSVSTLKIQRTQQEDSAVYLCASSHGRGNTEAFFGQGTRLTVV.

The chain is built from TRBV21-1 and TRBJ2-7; no DNA check was done on the table's D call, TRBD2. TRBV21-1 is annotated as a pseudogene. This CDR3 contains 18 residues. CDR3 protein: CASSKTLPADAFRYEQYF. The CDR3 DNA follows: TGTGCCAGCAGCAAAACTTTGCCAGCGGACGCATTCCGCTACGAGCAGTACTTC.

This rearrangement joins TRBV11-2 to TRBJ2-3; no clear D. V shed 2 bases and J shed 7 bases, with 19 bases lying between them. The CDR3 runs to 16 residues. Germline V gene lookup returns CDR1 SGHAT and CDR2 FQNNGV. CDR3 loop: CASSLMVNSVTYTQYF. CDR3 DNA: TGTGCCAGCAGCTTAATGGTTAACAGTGTCACGTATACGCAGTATTTT.

The chain combines TRBV5-1 with TRBJ2-2; D is uncertain. The CDR3 length is 15 residues. V was cut by 4 bases and J by 3 bases, with 13 bases left in between. Per the germline V gene, CDR1 is SGHRS and CDR2 is YFSETQ. The CDR3 region is CASSRMRADTGELFF. The CDR3 DNA sequence: TGCGCCAGCAGCCGGATGCGCGCGGACACCGGGGAGCTGTTTTTT.

The chain employs TRBV19 and TRBJ2-3, with D possibly TRBD1 on 5 matching bases. From germline, CDR1 is LNHDA and CDR2 SQIVND (reference sequence). The V end was cut by 3 bases, the J end by 7 bases, with 8 bases between. The CDR3 consists of 12 residues. In DNA form, the CDR3 reads TGTGCCAGTAGTATTTCAGGGTATACGCAGTATTTT. As protein: CASSISGYTQYF.